This T cell receptor (beta chain) is from a study of cytomegalovirus exposure and HLA in healthy donors. Use of 60 Vbeta and 13 Jbeta primers characterized the PCR. TCRdb keeps only in-frame clones here, not all; method: immunoSEQ multiplex PCR. The repertoire holds some 150,000 clones, with 70% to 80% as singletons. Notes on the study in general: Serostatus for CMV was the only available immune exposure information.

This CDR3 comprises 15 residues. Germline V gene data show CDR1 as SGHTA and CDR2 as FQGNSA. V was pared by 2 bases and J by 7 bases, with 14 bases between. This clone was observed a handful of times. The antigen is not known. This chain links TRBV7-2 with TRBJ1-4; weak D call: TRBD1 (6 bases). Sequencing input: PBMCs. The TCR sequence derives from a woman aged 45-59 years in good health and CMV-seronegative. CDR3 residues: CASSLTMGAGEKLFF. CDR3 nucleotides: TGTGCCAGCAGCTTAACTATGGGGGCGGGTGAAAAACTGTTTTTT.